Listed below are T cell receptor beta chains from one sample, sequenced in a study of shared clonotypes between healthy human individuals. Method: immunoSEQ multiplex PCR; TCRdb's copy keeps in-frame clones and lacks some. Among a few million clones listed, approximately 95% were seen once. The specimen was naive CD4+ T cells from PBMCs. Every receptor here comes from a man younger than 35 in good health. Some clones in this sample may be carry-over from other donors' samples. Each CDR3 is given without its conserved first and last residue. Fields, in order: J gene, V gene, CDR3 protein.

TRBJ2-7 | TRBV6-1 | ASRFGQGPYEQY
TRBJ1-5 | TRBV28 | ASSLGGSNQPQH
TRBJ1-3 | TRBV30 | AWRARGSSGNTIY
TRBJ2-1 | TRBV11-2 | ASSPRTGNTPRSYNEQF
TRBJ2-1 | TRBV4-3 | ASSQLQGGATNEQF
TRBJ2-5 | TRBV19 | ASSVGTRQETQY
TRBJ2-5 | TRBV4-1 | ASSRGLAAYQETQY
TRBJ2-1 | TRBV28 | ASSAQRDKRRGSYNEQF
TRBJ2-3 | TRBV29-1 | SLRTSGRPTDTQY
TRBJ1-5 | TRBV18 | ASSPTQSNQPQH
TRBJ2-1 | TRBV28 | ASSSYTREGTNEQF
TRBJ2-1 | TRBV5-6 | ASSVRTSGRANEQF
TRBJ2-3 | TRBV28 | ASSSQGAASGRASSDTQY
TRBJ2-3 | TRBV28 | ASGTGIDTQY
TRBJ1-1 | TRBV7-9 | ASSLAPRRTGAF
TRBJ1-5 | TRBV4-2 | ASSQVSEAVNQPQH
TRBJ2-1 | TRBV7-8 | ASSLTRTSHSNEQF
TRBJ1-2 | TRBV7-9 | ASSPFPSGNNYGYT
TRBJ2-1 | TRBV6-6 | ASSGAPRLNEQF
TRBJ2-3 | TRBV10-1 | ASSASKGSKTTDTQY
TRBJ1-4 | TRBV5-1 | ASSLGTGGGEKLF
TRBJ2-1 | TRBV5-1 | ASSVSGRYNEQF
TRBJ1-2 | TRBV2 | ASLRVRGGYT
TRBJ1-4 | TRBV9 | ASSVSGGPTNEKLF
TRBJ2-3 | TRBV28 | ASTKWSGSSTDTQY
TRBJ2-7 | TRBV6-5 | ASRPAPAGHEQY
TRBJ1-1 | TRBV9 | ASSVEGFTEAF
TRBJ2-4 | TRBV19 | ASSMVGGRAKNIQY
TRBJ1-5 | TRBV6-1 | ASTQGQVVSQH
TRBJ2-4 | TRBV27 | ASSTLKGILAKNIQY
TRBJ2-2 | TRBV5-4 | ASSLSGELF
TRBJ2-4 | TRBV7-4 | ASSLWDRGLSAAKNIQY
TRBJ2-2 | TRBV5-1 | ASSLAAGGSTGELF
TRBJ2-3 | TRBV9 | ASSAVDRTDTQY
TRBJ2-3 | TRBV18 | ASSPSTQSSSTDTQY
TRBJ2-1 | TRBV14 | ASSRIRGLGGYNEQF
TRBJ1-3 | TRBV27 | ASSTTGKGNTIY
TRBJ2-1 | TRBV29-1 | SVPPGTYNEQF
TRBJ1-3 | TRBV30 | AWSGILAAGNTIY
TRBJ2-7 | TRBV6-5 | ARNDRQPYEQY
TRBJ1-4 | TRBV27 | ASSGGPGRQEKLF
TRBJ2-7 | TRBV2 | ASSDQGQGYEQY
TRBJ2-7 | TRBV10-3 | AISERGGRAYEQY
TRBJ2-5 | TRBV19 | ASSIFSLPGVQETQY